These T cell receptor beta chains were read from a single sample in a study of cytotoxic CD8 clonotypes in ibrutinib-treated CLL. Clones were read by immunoSEQ multiplex PCR, and TCRdb kept only the in-frame ones, dropping some. The sample gives roughly 100,000 clones, 60% to 80% of which show up once; around 30% is in the top ten. Source: PBMCs, taken after 12 months of ibrutinib treatment. The origin of the receptors is a human donor with chronic lymphocytic leukemia. Both conserved end residues are part of each CDR3. The D gene is left open where the match is weak. Size is stated for part of the rows, as once, few or many counts, or as a class when the clone is expanded.

.	.	TRBJ1-6	16	TRBV4-2	TGTGCCAGCAGCCACGGGGCTAACATGGATAATTCACCCCTCCACTTT	CASSHGANMDNSPLHF
.	.	TRBJ2-7	15	TRBV18	TGTGCCAGCTCACAGTCGGGCCTAAGCTCCTACGAGCAGTACTTC	CASSQSGLSSYEQYF
.	.	TRBJ1-1	15	TRBV18	TGTGCCAGCTCACTCTTCGGGACGGATGCCAATGAAGCTTTCTTT	CASSLFGTDANEAFF
.	.	TRBJ2-1	11	TRBV30	TGTGCCTGGAGCTCCCTCAATGAGCAGTTCTTC	CAWSSLNEQFF
.	.	TRBJ2-7	15	TRBV7-9	TGTGCCAGCAGCTTAGCGCTTGTCACGTCCTACGAGCAGTACTTC	CASSLALVTSYEQYF
.	.	TRBJ2-7	13	TRBV7-2	TGTGCCAGCAGCTTAGGGGGGGCAGACGAGCAGTACTTC	CASSLGGADEQYF
.	.	TRBJ2-6	17	TRBV28	TGTGCCAGCAACCCTAGGGTCGGCATCTCTGGGGCCAACGTCCTGACTTTC	CASNPRVGISGANVLTF
.	.	TRBJ1-2	15	TRBV7-2	TGTGCCAGCAGCTTAGCTAGCAGACACCCGAATGGCTACACCTTC	CASSLASRHPNGYTF
TRBD1	.	TRBJ2-5	15	TRBV2	TGTGCCAGCACGAAGACAGGGGGCCCCCAAGAGACCCAGTACTTC	CASTKTGGPQETQYF
.	.	TRBJ1-2	16	TRBV6-6	TGTGCCAGCAGTTCCCCCGGACAGTGGCTGGTCACGGGCTACACCTTC	CASSSPGQWLVTGYTF
.	.	TRBJ1-5	17	TRBV27	TGTGCCAGCAGTTTAGCGGCTACAAGTTTTAGCAATCAGCCCCAGCATTTT	CASSLAATSFSNQPQHF
TRBD1	.	TRBJ1-3	15	TRBV6-1	TGTGCCAGCAGCAGACAGGGGATCTCTGGAAACACCATATATTTT	CASSRQGISGNTIYF
TRBD1	.	TRBJ1-2	13	TRBV6-5	TGTGCCAGCAGCAATCCTACAGGGGATGGCTACACCTTC	CASSNPTGDGYTF
TRBD2	.	TRBJ2-5	15	TRBV10-1	TGCGCCAGCAGTGGACTAGCGGGGGGTCCAGAGACCCAGTACTTC	CASSGLAGGPETQYF
.	.	TRBJ2-1	15	TRBV18	TGTGCCAGCTCACCACCGGAGCAGGTTAGGAATGAGCAGTTCTTC	CASSPPEQVRNEQFF
TRBD1	.	TRBJ2-7	12	TRBV5-1	TGCGCCAGCAGCTTGACAGGGGACGAGCAGTACTTC	CASSLTGDEQYF
.	.	TRBJ2-2	12	TRBV6-1	TGTGCCAGCAGGGGACGCACCGGGGAGCTGTTTTTT	CASRGRTGELFF
TRBD2	once	TRBJ2-5	16	TRBV5-1	TGCGCCAGCAGCTTGAGAGCGGGAGGAACGTCAGAGACCCAGTACTTC	CASSLRAGGTSETQYF
TRBD2	.	TRBJ2-5	15	TRBV7-7	TGTGCCAGCAGCTTCATAGCGGGGGGGAGGGAGACCCAGTACTTC	CASSFIAGGRETQYF
.	.	TRBJ2-2	11	TRBV6-5	TGTGCCAGCAGTACGGGGGGGGAGCTGTTTTTT	CASSTGGELFF
.	few	TRBJ2-3	13	TRBV5-1	TGCGCCAGCAGCACCTCATGGGTAGATACGCAGTATTTT	CASSTSWVDTQYF
.	.	TRBJ2-3	13	TRBV30	TGTGCCTGGCATCGGGGGAGCACAGATACGCAGTATTTT	CAWHRGSTDTQYF
TRBD2	.	TRBJ2-7	14	TRBV19	TGTGCCAGTAGTCCCCTAGCGGGGGGCCGCGAGCAGTACTTC	CASSPLAGGREQYF
.	.	TRBJ2-3	14	TRBV2	TGTGCCAGCTGGCGAACTCCGAGGACAGATACGCAGTATTTT	CASWRTPRTDTQYF
.	.	TRBJ2-7	15	TRBV18	TGTGCCAGCTCACCACCCGGGTCCTTCCCCTACGAGCAGTACTTC	CASSPPGSFPYEQYF
.	.	TRBJ2-1	13	TRBV6-5	TGTGCCAGCAGTTACTTAGGCTACAATGAGCAGTTCTTC	CASSYLGYNEQFF
TRBD2	.	TRBJ2-5	17	TRBV5-1	TGCGCCAGCAGCTCGGGACTAGCGGGGGCCTTCCAAGAGACCCAGTACTTC	CASSSGLAGAFQETQYF
TRBD1	.	TRBJ2-4	15	TRBV10-3	TGTGCCATCAGTGCCGGGACAGGGCCCAAAAACATTCAGTACTTC	CAISAGTGPKNIQYF
.	once	TRBJ1-1	15	TRBV11-2	TGTGCCAGCAGCTTAGGAGGGAGTAGGGGCACTGAAGCTTTCTTT	CASSLGGSRGTEAFF
.	.	TRBJ2-2	14	TRBV5-6	TGTGCCAGCAGCATAGGACAGATCACCGGGGAGCTGTTTTTT	CASSIGQITGELFF
.	few	TRBJ1-6	13	TRBV10-1	TGCGCCACCCGGGACGGGGATTATTCACCCCTCCACTTT	CATRDGDYSPLHF
TRBD2	.	TRBJ2-5	18	TRBV30	TGTGCCTGGGAGGACGCGAGAACTAGCGGGGCCCCACAAGAGACCCAGTACTTC	CAWEDARTSGAPQETQYF
.	few	TRBJ1-2	15	TRBV14	TGTGCCAGCAGCCAAGGACAGGTGGGCAGCGATGGCTACACCTTC	CASSQGQVGSDGYTF
.	.	TRBJ2-3	13	TRBV7-3	TGTGCCAGCAGCTTAACTCGGCGGGATACGCAGTATTTT	CASSLTRRDTQYF
TRBD2	many	TRBJ2-7	13	TRBV9	TGTGCCAGCAATCTGGCGGGGGGCTACGAGCAGTACTTC	CASNLAGGYEQYF
.	.	TRBJ1-2	14	TRBV6-1	TGTGCCATCTCAGGGACGGAGGTGGCATATGGCTACACCTTC	CAISGTEVAYGYTF
.	.	TRBJ1-6	13	TRBV18	TGTGCCAGCTCACAGGGCGATAATTCACCCCTCCACTTT	CASSQGDNSPLHF
TRBD2	.	TRBJ2-3	15	TRBV11-2	TGTGCCAGCAGATCGCTAGCGGGACGCACAGATACGCAGTATTTT	CASRSLAGRTDTQYF
.	.	TRBJ1-1	15	TRBV5-1	TGCGCCAGCAGCTTGGCCCTCGGGGGGAACACTGAAGCTTTCTTT	CASSLALGGNTEAFF
.	few	TRBJ1-4	15	TRBV25-1	TGTGCCAGCAGTGAATTAGGCAGGGCGGGCGAAAAACTGTTTTTT	CASSELGRAGEKLFF
.	.	TRBJ2-1	16	TRBV19	TGTGCCAGTAGTATGGGATGGGCTCGGGCCTACAATGAGCAGTTCTTC	CASSMGWARAYNEQFF
TRBD2	.	TRBJ2-7	14	TRBV28	TGTGCCAGCAGTTTAGTAGCGGGGTACTACGAGCAGTACTTC	CASSLVAGYYEQYF
.	.	TRBJ2-7	14	TRBV18	TGTGCCAGCTCACCAGGAGCCAGCTCCTACGAGCAGTACTTC	CASSPGASSYEQYF
.	.	TRBJ2-2	16	TRBV19	TGTGCCAGTAGGACCTTAGACGGGCTGAACACCGGGGAGCTGTTTTTT	CASRTLDGLNTGELFF
.	.	TRBJ2-1	13	TRBV11-3	TGTGCCAGCAGCTTAGAGGTAGACAATGAGCAGTTCTTC	CASSLEVDNEQFF
.	.	TRBJ1-1	14	TRBV6-5	TGTGCCAGCAGTTACTCCAGGGGGAACACTGAAGCTTTCTTT	CASSYSRGNTEAFF
TRBD1	few	TRBJ1-2	17	TRBV5-1	TGCGCCACGCAACCTGGCGACAGGGGGCGCGGGAACTATGGCTACACCTTC	CATQPGDRGRGNYGYTF
.	.	TRBJ1-2	16	TRBV14	TGTGCCAGCAGCCAAGATCTAGCGGGGGAGTTAAGTGGCTACACCTTC	CASSQDLAGELSGYTF
TRBD1	.	TRBJ2-3	13	TRBV12-5	TGTGCTAGTGGTCCGACAGGGGGTGATACGCAGTATTTT	CASGPTGGDTQYF
.	.	TRBJ1-3	15	TRBV7-9	TGTGCCAGCAGCTTAGCGGGGCAGGGAGTAAACACCATATATTTT	CASSLAGQGVNTIYF